These 13 T cell receptor beta chains originate from one sample sequenced in a study of CD8 T cells in Susac syndrome. Random hexamers were used to reverse transcribe an amount of about 0.45 to 1 ug RNA. Using its own MiXCR run on the immunoSEQ multiplex PCR reads, TCRdb lists one record per CDR3 protein. This table holds 200,000 to 250,000 distinct CDR3 sequences, 80% to 95% found once. Input material: CD8+ T cells from PBMCs. The receptors stem from a human donor with multiple sclerosis.

The gene calls are TRBV4-1 and TRBJ2-3; TRBD2 agrees at 9 bases. CDR1 is MGHRA and CDR2 is YSYEKL in the germline V gene. The CDR3 length is 13 residues. The V gene end was trimmed by 6 bases and the J gene end by 5 bases; junction bases not matched to a gene: 3. In DNA, the CDR3 is TGCGCCAGCAGGCGGACTAGCGAAGATACGCAGTATTTT. This translates into CASRRTSEDTQYF.

This chain uses TRBV28 with TRBJ1-4; D unresolved. V was shortened by 5 bases and J by 5 bases, with 15 bases between the two germline ends. This CDR3 contains 15 residues. The germline V gene encodes CDR1 MDHEN and CDR2 SYDVKM. The CDR3 coding sequence is TGTGCCAGCAGTCCTGTGGGCAGTTCGAATGAAAAACTGTTTTTT. This gives the protein CASSPVGSSNEKLFF.

This sequence joins TRBV2 and TRBJ1-1; no definite D call. V was shortened by 2 bases and J by 1 base, with 17 bases between the two germline ends. Germline V gene lookup returns CDR1 SNHLY and CDR2 FYNNEI. This CDR3 region has 17 residues. CDR3 loop: CASSERPPAPKNTEAFF. The CDR3 DNA sequence: TGTGCCAGCAGTGAAAGGCCACCTGCACCGAAGAACACTGAAGCTTTCTTT.

This clonotype showed up many times. This chain uses TRBV5-4 with TRBJ2-3, with a weak D call TRBD2 (6 bases). V gave up 0 bases and J gave up 1 base, with 6 bases separating them. The CDR3 covers 14 residues. Germline loops: CDR1 SGHNT, CDR2 YYREEE (reference sequence). CDR3 nucleotide sequence: TGTGCCAGCAGCTTGGGCGGGGGCACAGATACGCAGTATTTT. Translated: CASSLGGGTDTQYF.

V and J are TRBV7-8 and TRBJ2-2; D remains unclear. With 6 bases removed from V and 7 bases from J, the gap between germline ends came to 15 bases. This CDR3 is 14 amino acids long. Germline loops: CDR1 SGHVS, CDR2 FQNEAQ. For the CDR3, the DNA is TGTGCCAGCAGTCTACGAGTATATGACGGGGAGCTGTTTTTT. Translating gives CASSLRVYDGELFF. Full variable domain (remainder filled in from reference TRBV7-8 and TRBJ2-2): GAGVSQSPRYKVAKRGQDVALRCDPISGHVSLFWYQQALGQGPEFLTYFQNEAQLDKSGLPSDRFFAERPEGSVSTLKIQRTQQEDSAVYLCASSLRVYDGELFFGEGSRLTVL.

This clonotype is a singleton in its sample. The J gene is TRBJ2-7, the V gene TRBV6-5, with 11 nucleotides matching TRBD2. V shed 5 bases, J shed 7 bases, and the junction held 10 bases outside the gene matches. The CDR3 contains 15 residues. Germline loops: CDR1 MNHEY, CDR2 SVGAGI. The CDR3 region has the DNA TGTGCCAGCAGTACTCCGACTAGCGGGACGGGGGAGCAGTACTTC. This translates into CASSTPTSGTGEQYF.

V is TRBV2 and J is TRBJ2-7, with 7 bases identical to TRBD1. The germline CDR1 and CDR2 sequences are SNHLY and FYNNEI. Trimming cost V 1 base and J 2 bases; bases outside gene matches: 2. This CDR3 has 14 residues. CDR3 protein: CASSEGTGTYEQYF. The CDR3 DNA reads as TGTGCCAGCAGTGAAGGGACAGGCACCTACGAGCAGTACTTC.

CDR3 in amino acids: CATSDGDKNEQFF. For the CDR3, the DNA is TGTGCCACGTCTGACGGAGATAAAAATGAGCAGTTCTTC. V is TRBV13 and J is TRBJ2-1; D ambiguous. Per germline, CDR1 PRHDT and CDR2 FYEKMQ (reference sequence). Trimming stripped 10 bases from V and 7 bases from J, with 17 bases between. This CDR3 spans 13 amino acids.

V and J are TRBV12-3 or TRBV12-4 and TRBJ2-3; 7 bases are a match to TRBD2. The V and J ends lost 5 bases and 3 bases, in that order; junction bases with no gene match: 8. CDR3 length: 15 residues. CDR3 residues: CASSRPWEGTDTQYF. CDR3 in DNA: TGTGCCAGCAGTCGACCTTGGGAGGGAACAGATACGCAGTATTTT.

This clonotype has just a few counts. The genes are TRBV19 and TRBJ1-1, with a possible D match to TRBD1 (6 bases). Trimming pared 4 bases from V and 1 base from J, leaving 13 bases between. This CDR3 is 15 amino acids long. Germline CDR1 reads LNHDA; CDR2 reads SQIVND (reference sequence). CDR3 in amino acids: CASSTYRGPNTEAFF. The DNA for the CDR3 is TGTGCCAGTAGTACCTACCGGGGGCCGAACACTGAAGCTTTCTTT.

This chain connects TRBV19 to TRBJ1-1; D unclear. This CDR3 is 13 amino acids long. CDR1 LNHDA and CDR2 SQIVND come from the germline V gene (reference sequence). The germline V and J ends were trimmed by 7 bases and 3 bases, with 12 bases remaining between them. The CDR3 loop is CASTLSPDTEAFF. For the CDR3, the DNA is TGTGCCAGTACCCTAAGCCCCGACACTGAAGCTTTCTTT.

The genes are TRBV4-1 and TRBJ1-1, with D uncertain. With 4 bases removed from V and 1 base from J, the gap between germline ends came to 13 bases. Germline values: CDR1 MGHRA, CDR2 YSYEKL. This CDR3 contains 15 residues. CDR3 amino acids: CASSPHEGSNTEAFF. The CDR3 nucleotides are TGCGCCAGCAGCCCCCATGAAGGGTCGAACACTGAAGCTTTCTTT.

The table lists this clonotype with a few counts. The V and J genes are TRBV6-1 and TRBJ2-6, with a weak D call TRBD2 (6 bases). Germline V gives CDR1 MNHNS, CDR2 SASEGT. V was trimmed by 10 bases and J by 0 bases, leaving 7 bases between them. The CDR3 runs 13 residues. The CDR3 nucleotides are TGTGCCACGGGGGTCTCTGGGGCCAACGTCCTGACTTTC. Translating it yields CATGVSGANVLTF.